The present TCR beta chain was sequenced within a study of shared clonotypes between healthy human individuals. A word on this clone: Its antigen is unidentified.

The naive CD8 fraction comprised CD45RO-negative cells positively selected for CCR7 and excluded terminally differentiated effector memory CD45RA+ cells. Study results and limitations: Blood was the only sampled material, and tissue repertoires likely differ.

Measured with immunoSEQ multiplex PCR; TCRdb has only the in-frame clones, and not every one. Of about 2.1 million clones listed, around 93% were seen once; the top ten hold 1.5% to 2%. The CDR3 runs to 13 residues. Germline values: CDR1 SQVTM, CDR2 ANQGSEA. Trimming pared 5 bases from V and 1 base from J, leaving 12 bases between. The chain combines TRBV29-1 with TRBJ2-7; the D is unclear. Sequenced material: naive CD8+ T cells from PBMCs. The sequence came from a man younger than 35 in good health. Some clones in this sample may be carry-over from other donors' samples. This chain's CDR3 is CSVYNGLSYEQYF. CDR3 bases: TGCAGCGTTTACAACGGGCTTTCCTACGAGCAGTACTTC.